The entry below describes one T cell receptor beta chain. V dropped 0 bases and J dropped 8; count of bases not matched to a gene: 7. The CDR3 is 14 amino acids. Germline CDR1 SGDLS, CDR2 YYNGEE. These data originate in a study of technical replicates of blood from a few donors. Generated by immunoSEQ multiplex PCR, the TCRdb table keeps only in-frame clones and is missing some. Of under 85,000 clones in the sample, roughly 93% were seen once. The receptor's source is a human donor in good health. What was sequenced was T cells isolated from PBMCs. The V call is TRBV9, the J call TRBJ1-2; TRBD1 matches at 7 bases. The DNA of the CDR3 is TGTGCCAGCAGCGTAGTTGGAGGGGGCTGGGGCTACACCTTC. Amino acid sequence: CASSVVGGGWGYTF.